These 3 T cell receptor beta chains were sequenced from one sample in a study of T cell changes during pregnancy in multiple sclerosis. Using immunoSEQ multiplex PCR, the repertoire was profiled, and TCRdb retains in-frame clones only, with some absent. The sample records 100,000 to 130,000 clones, less than 95% being singletons. Here the sequenced sample was peripheral blood, taken in the third trimester of pregnancy. These receptors all come from a female donor in good health, enrolled as a control in a pregnancy study.

J is TRBJ1-1 and V is TRBV7-2, with D unresolved. The CDR3 sequence is 13 residues long. The ends were cut back, 1 base at V and 7 bases at J, with 10 bases in the middle. Germline CDR1 and CDR2: SGHTA and FQGNSA. CDR3 region: CASSLVARHEAFF. DNA of the CDR3: TGTGCCAGCAGCTTAGTGGCCAGGCATGAAGCTTTCTTT.

The rearrangement uses TRBV7-8 and TRBJ1-1; 7 bases fit TRBD1. CDR1 and CDR2 (germline): SGHVS, FQNEAQ. The CDR3 length is 13 residues. Germline trimming cut 3 bases from V and 7 bases from J; bases unmatched to any gene: 5. The CDR3 region is CASSFGTANEAFF. The CDR3 DNA reads as TGTGCCAGCAGCTTCGGGACAGCTAATGAAGCTTTCTTT.

The chain carries TRBV5-1 and TRBJ1-4, with a weak D call TRBD1 (6 bases). Germline V lookup: CDR1 SGHRS, CDR2 YFSETQ. This CDR3 is 16 amino acids long. Deletions cut 2 bases from V and 8 bases from J, with 19 bases between. CDR3 DNA: TGCGCCAGCAGCTTAGGACAGCCGACCGCTATCGAAAAACTGTTTTTT. It encodes CASSLGQPTAIEKLFF. Looking up the rest from reference TRBV5-1 and TRBJ1-4 gives the full variable domain: KAGVTQTPRYLIKTRGQQVTLSCSPISGHRSVSWYQQTPGQGLQFLFEYFSETQRNKGNFPGRFSGRQFSNSRSEMNVSTLELGDSALYLCASSLGQPTAIEKLFFGSGTQLSVL.